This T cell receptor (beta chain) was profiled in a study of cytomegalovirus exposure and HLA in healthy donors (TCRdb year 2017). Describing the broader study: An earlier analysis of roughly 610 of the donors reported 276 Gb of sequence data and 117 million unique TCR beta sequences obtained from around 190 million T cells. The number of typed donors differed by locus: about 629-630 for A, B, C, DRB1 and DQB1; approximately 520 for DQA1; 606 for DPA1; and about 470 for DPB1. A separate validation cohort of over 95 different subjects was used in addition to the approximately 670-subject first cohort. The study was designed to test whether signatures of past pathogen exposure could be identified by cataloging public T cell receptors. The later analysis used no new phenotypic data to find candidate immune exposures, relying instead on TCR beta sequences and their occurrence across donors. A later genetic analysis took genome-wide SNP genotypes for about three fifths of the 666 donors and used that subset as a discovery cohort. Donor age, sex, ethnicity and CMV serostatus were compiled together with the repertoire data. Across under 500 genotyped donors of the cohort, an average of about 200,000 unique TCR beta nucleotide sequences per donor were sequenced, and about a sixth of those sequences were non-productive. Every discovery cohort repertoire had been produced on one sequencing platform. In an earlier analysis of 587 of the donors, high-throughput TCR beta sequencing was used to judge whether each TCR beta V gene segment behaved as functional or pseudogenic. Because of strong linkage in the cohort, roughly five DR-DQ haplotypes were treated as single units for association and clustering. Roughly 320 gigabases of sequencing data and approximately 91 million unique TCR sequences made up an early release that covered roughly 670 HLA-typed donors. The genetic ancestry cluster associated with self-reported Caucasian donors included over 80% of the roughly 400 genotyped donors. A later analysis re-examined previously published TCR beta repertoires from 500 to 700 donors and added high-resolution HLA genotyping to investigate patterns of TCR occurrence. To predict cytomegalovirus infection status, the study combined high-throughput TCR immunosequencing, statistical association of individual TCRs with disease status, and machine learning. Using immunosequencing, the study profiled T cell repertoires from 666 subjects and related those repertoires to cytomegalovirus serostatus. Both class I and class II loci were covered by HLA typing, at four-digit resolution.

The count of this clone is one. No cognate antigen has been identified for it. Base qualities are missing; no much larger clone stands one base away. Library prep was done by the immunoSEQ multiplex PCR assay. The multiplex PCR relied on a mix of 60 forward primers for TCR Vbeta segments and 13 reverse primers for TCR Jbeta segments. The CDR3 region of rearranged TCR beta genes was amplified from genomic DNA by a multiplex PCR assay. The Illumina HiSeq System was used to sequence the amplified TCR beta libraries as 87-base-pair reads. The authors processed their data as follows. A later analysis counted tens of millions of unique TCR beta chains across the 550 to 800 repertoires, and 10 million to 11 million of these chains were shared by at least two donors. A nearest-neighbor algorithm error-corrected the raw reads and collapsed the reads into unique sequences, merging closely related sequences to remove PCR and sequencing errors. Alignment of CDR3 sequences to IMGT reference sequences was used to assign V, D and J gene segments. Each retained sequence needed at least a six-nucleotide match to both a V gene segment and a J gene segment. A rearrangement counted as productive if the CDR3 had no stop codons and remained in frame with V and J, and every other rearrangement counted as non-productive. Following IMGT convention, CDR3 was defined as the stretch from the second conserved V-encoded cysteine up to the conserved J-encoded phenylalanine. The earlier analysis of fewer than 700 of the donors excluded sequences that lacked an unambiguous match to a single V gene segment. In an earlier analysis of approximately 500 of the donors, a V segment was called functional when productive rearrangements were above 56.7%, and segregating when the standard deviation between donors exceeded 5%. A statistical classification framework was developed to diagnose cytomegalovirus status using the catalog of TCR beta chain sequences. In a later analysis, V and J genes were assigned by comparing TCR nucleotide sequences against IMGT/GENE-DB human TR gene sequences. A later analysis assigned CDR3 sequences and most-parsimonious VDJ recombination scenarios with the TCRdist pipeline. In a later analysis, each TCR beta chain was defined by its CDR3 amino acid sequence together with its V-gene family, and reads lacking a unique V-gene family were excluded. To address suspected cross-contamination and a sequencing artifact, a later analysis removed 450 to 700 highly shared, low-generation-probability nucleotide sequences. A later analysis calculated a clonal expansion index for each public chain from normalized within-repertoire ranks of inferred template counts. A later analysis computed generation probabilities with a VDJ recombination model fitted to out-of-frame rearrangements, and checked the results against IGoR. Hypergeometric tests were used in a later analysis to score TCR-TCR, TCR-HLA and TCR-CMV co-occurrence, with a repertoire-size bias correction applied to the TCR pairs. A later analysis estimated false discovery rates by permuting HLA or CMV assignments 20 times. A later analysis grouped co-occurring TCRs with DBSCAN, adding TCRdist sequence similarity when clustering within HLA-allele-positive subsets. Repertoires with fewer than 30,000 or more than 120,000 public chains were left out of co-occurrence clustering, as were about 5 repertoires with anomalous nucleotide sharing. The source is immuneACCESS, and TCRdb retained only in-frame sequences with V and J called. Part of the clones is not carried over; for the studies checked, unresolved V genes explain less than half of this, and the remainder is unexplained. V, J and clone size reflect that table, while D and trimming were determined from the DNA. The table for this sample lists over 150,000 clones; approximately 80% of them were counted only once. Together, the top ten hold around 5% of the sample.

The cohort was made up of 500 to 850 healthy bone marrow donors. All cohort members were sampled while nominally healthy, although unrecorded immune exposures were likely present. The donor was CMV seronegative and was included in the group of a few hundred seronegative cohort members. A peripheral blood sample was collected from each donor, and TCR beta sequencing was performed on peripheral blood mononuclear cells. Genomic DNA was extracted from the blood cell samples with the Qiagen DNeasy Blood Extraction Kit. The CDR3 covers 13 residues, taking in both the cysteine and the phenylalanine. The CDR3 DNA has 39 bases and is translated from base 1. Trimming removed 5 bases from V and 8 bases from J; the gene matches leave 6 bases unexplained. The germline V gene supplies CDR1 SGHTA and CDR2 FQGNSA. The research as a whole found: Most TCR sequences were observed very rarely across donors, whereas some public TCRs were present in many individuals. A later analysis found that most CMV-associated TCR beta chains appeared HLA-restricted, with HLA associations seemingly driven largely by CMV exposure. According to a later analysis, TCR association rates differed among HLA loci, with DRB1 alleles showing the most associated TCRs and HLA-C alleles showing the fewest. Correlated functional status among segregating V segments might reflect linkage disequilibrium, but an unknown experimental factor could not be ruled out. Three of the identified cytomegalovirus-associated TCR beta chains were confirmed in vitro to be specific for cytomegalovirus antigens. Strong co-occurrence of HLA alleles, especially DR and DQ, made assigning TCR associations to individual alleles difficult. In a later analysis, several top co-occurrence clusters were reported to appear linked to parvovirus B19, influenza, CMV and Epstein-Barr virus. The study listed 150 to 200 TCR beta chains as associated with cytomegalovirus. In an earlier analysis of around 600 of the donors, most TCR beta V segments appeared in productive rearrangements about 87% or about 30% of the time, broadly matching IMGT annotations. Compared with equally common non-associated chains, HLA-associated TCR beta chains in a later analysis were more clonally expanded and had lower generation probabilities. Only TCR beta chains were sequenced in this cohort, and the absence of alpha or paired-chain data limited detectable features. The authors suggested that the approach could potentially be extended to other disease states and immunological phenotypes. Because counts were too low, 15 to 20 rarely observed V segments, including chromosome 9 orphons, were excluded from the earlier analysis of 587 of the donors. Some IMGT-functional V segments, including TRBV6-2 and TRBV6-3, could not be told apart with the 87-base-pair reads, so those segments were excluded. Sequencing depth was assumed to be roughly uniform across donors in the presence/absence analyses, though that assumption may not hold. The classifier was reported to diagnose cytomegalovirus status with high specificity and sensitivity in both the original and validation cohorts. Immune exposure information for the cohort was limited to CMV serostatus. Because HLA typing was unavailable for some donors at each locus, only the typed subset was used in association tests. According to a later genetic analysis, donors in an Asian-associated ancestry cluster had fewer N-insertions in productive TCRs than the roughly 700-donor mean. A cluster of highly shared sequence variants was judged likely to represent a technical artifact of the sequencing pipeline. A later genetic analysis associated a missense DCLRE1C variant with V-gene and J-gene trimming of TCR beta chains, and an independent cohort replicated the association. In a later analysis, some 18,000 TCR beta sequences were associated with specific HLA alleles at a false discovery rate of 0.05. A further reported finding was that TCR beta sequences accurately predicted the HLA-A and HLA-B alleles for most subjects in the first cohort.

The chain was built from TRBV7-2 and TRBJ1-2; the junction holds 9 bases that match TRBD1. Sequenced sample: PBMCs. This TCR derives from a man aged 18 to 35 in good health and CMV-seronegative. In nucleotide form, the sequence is TGTGCCAGCAGCCCCCGGGACAGGGACGGCTACACCTTC. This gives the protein CASSPRDRDGYTF.